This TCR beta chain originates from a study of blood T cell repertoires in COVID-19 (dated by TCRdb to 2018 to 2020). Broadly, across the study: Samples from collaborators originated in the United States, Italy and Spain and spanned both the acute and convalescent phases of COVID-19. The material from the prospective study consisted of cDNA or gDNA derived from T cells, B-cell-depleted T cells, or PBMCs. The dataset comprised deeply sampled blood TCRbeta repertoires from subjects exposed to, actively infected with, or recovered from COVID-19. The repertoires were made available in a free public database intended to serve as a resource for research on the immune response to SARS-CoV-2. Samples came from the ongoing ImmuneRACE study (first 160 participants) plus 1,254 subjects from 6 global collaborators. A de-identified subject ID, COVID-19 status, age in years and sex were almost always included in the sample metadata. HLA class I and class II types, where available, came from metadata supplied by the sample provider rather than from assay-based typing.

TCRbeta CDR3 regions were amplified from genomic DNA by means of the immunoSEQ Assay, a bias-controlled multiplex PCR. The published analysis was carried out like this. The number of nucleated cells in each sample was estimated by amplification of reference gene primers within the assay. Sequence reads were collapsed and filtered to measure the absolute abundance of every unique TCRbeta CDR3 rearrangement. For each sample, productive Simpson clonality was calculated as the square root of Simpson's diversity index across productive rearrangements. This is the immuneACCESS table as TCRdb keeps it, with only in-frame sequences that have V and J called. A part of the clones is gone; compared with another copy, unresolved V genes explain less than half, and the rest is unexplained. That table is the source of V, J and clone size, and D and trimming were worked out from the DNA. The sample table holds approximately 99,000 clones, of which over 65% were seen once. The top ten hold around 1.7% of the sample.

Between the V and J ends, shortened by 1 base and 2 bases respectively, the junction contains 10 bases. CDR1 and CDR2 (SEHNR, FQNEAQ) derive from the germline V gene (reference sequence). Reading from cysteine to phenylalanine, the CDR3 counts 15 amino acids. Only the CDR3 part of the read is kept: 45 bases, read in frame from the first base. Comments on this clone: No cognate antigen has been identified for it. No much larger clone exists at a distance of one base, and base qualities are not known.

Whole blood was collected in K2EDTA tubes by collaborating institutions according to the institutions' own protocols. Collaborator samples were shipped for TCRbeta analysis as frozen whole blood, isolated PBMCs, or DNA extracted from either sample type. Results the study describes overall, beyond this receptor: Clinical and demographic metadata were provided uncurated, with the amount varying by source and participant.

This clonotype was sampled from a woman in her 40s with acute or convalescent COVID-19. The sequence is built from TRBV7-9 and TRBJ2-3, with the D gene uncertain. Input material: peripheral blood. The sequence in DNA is TGTGCCAGCAGCTTAGGACGACTCATCACAGATACGCAGTATTTT. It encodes CASSLGRLITDTQYF.